The sequence of this T cell receptor beta chain was determined in a study of blood T cell repertoires in COVID-19. Study-level background: Samples of COVID-19 (acute and convalescent) were obtained from the United States, Italy and Spain. The cDNA or gDNA used as material had been derived from T cells, B-cell-depleted T cells, or PBMCs.

Original processing methods: Amplified reference gene primers provided the basis for estimating nucleated cell counts. The repertoire was sequenced with immunoSEQ multiplex PCR; TCRdb's copy has only in-frame clones and lacks some. V and J calls and clone size follow that table, whereas D and trimming were derived from the DNA. Among just over 95,000 clones listed, around nine tenths were seen once. The CDR3 runs to 13 residues. V lost 7 bases to trimming and J lost 6 bases; unmatched junction nucleotides: 10. Germline-derived CDR1 and CDR2 are SQVTM and ANQGSEA. The source material was peripheral blood. The chain employs TRBV29-1 and TRBJ1-1; 8 nucleotides line up with TRBD1. The sequence was collected from a human donor in a cohort sampled during active COVID-19. CDR3: CSADGTGGAEAFF. The CDR3 DNA follows: TGCAGCGCAGATGGGACAGGAGGGGCTGAAGCTTTCTTT.